This TCR beta chain was captured by sequencing in a study of shared clonotypes between healthy human individuals. Overall study context: Serving as donors were two women and three men, whose ages spanned 18 to 49. The study's findings and limits: What limited the represented genetic and exposure-history diversity was the small number of donors. As a rule, naive subsets had a larger estimated richness than memory subsets.

Naive CD8 cells were CD45RO-negative, positively selected for CCR7, excluding terminally differentiated effector memory CD45RA+ cells. Of note for this clone: Its specificity is unknown.

Each cell subset's genomic DNA was divided evenly among several immunoSEQ plates. Profiling relied on immunoSEQ multiplex PCR, and the TCRdb table lists in-frame clones only, not all of them. The sample carries 600,000 or so clones, 85% to 95% recorded once. Trimming stripped 0 bases from V and 3 bases from J, with 9 bases between. Germline assignment: CDR1 SGHRS and CDR2 YFSETQ. This CDR3 spans 14 amino acids. The clonotype originates from a woman in her thirties in good health. The sequencing input was naive CD8+ T cells sorted from blood. This chain joins TRBV5-1 and TRBJ1-1; D not certain. CDR3 DNA sequence: TGCGCCAGCAGCTTGGCGGGTGGGGACACTGAAGCTTTCTTT. This gives the protein CASSLAGGDTEAFF.